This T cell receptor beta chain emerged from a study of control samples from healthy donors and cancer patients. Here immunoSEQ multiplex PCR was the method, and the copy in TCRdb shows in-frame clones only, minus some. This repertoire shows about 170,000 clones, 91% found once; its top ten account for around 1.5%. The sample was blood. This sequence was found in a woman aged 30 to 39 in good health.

The CDR3 bases are TGCGCCAGCAGCCAAAGGGGACTAGCGGGAAACACAGATACGCAGTATTTT. Translating it yields CASSQRGLAGNTDTQYF. The rearrangement uses TRBV4-1 and TRBJ2-3, with 13 nucleotides matching TRBD2. The J segment lost 2 bases and the V segment lost 2 bases, leaving 4 bases of the junction unmatched. Per the germline V gene, CDR1 is MGHRA and CDR2 is YSYEKL. This CDR3 comprises 17 residues.